This T cell receptor (beta chain) was documented in a study of OX40 agonist ivuxolimab in advanced cancers. The wider study: Patient treatment consisted of intravenous ivuxolimab administration every 2 weeks at 0.01 to 10 mg/kg. Regarding the study as a whole: Clonal expansion by week 6 occurred in CD4+ and CD8+ blood T cells (at 0.1 to 3.0 mg/kg).

Turning to this clone: Its specificity is unknown.

Trimming removed 5 bases from V and 5 bases from J, with 15 bases in between. Germline V CDR1 and CDR2: MDHEN, SYDVKM. The length of the CDR3 is 14 residues. Using immunoSEQ multiplex PCR, the repertoire was profiled, and TCRdb retains in-frame clones only, with some absent. The data hold 95,000 to 100,000 clones, with about 80% observed a single time. This chain connects TRBV28 to TRBJ1-1, with TRBD1 as a possible D gene (5 bases). The sequence was obtained from an adult with an advanced solid tumor such as melanoma, head and neck, liver or kidney cancer. The specimen comprised CD4+ or CD8+ T cells sorted from blood, sampled in a trial of the OX40 agonist ivuxolimab. The CDR3 bases are TGTGCCAGCAGTAGTCAGGGAGCGGGAACTGAAGCTTTCTTT. Amino acid sequence: CASSSQGAGTEAFF.